This T cell receptor (beta chain) stems from a study of blood T cell repertoires in COVID-19. Study-wide context: Samples of COVID-19 (acute and convalescent) were obtained from the United States, Italy and Spain. In each case, the material was cDNA or gDNA derived from T cells, B-cell-depleted T cells, or PBMCs.

TCRdb's table, derived via immunoSEQ multiplex PCR, lists solely in-frame clones and lacks some. The table lists about 170,000 clones, about four fifths of them singletons, with roughly 1.9% in the top ten. Trimming at V came to 2 bases and at J to 8 bases, leaving 9 bases not matched to a gene. Germline CDR1 SGHRS, CDR2 YFSETQ. CDR3 length: 16 amino acids. The chain couples TRBV5-1 to TRBJ2-1, with 11 bases aligning to TRBD2. This clonotype was obtained from a woman older than 75 with acute or convalescent COVID-19. Sequencing was done on a sample of peripheral blood. CDR3 sequence: CASSFFSGGATDEQFF. CDR3 DNA: TGCGCCAGCAGCTTTTTTAGCGGGGGGGCCACGGATGAGCAGTTCTTC. Together with reference TRBV5-1 and TRBJ2-1, the CDR3 gives the full variable domain: KAGVTQTPRYLIKTRGQQVTLSCSPISGHRSVSWYQQTPGQGLQFLFEYFSETQRNKGNFPGRFSGRQFSNSRSEMNVSTLELGDSALYLCASSFFSGGATDEQFFGPGTRLTVL.